What follows are 4 T cell receptor beta chains derived from one specimen sequenced in a study of pediatric ulcerative colitis. Sequencing used immunoSEQ multiplex PCR; TCRdb keeps in-frame clones, though not all of them. Counted here are 30,000 to 35,000 clones, 80% to 85% occurring once; the ten biggest clones make up about 1.1%. During colonoscopy, one to two rectal pinch biopsies were collected. The sequencing sample was made of gut tissue. The receptors stem from a boy aged 10-17 years with mild ulcerative colitis.

This chain uses TRBV15 with TRBJ2-3, with a possible D match to TRBD2 (6 bases). V was clipped by 2 bases and J by 0 bases, with 6 bases between them. Germline V gene data show CDR1 as LNHNV and CDR2 as YYDKDF (reference sequence). The CDR3 spans 14 residues. The CDR3 region has the DNA TGTGCCACCAGCAGACGGGAGAGCACAGATACGCAGTATTTT. This translates into CATSRRESTDTQYF. The full variable domain, in which reference TRBV15 and TRBJ2-3 provide the parts outside the CDR3, is DAMVIQNPRYQVTQFGKPVTLSCSQTLNHNVMYWYQQKSSQAPKLLFHYYDKDFNNEADTPDNFQSRRPNTSFCFLDIRSPGLGDTAMYLCATSRRESTDTQYFGPGTRLTVL.

The chain carries TRBV30 and TRBJ1-5; 10 bases are shared with TRBD1. The J segment lost 6 bases and the V segment lost 2 bases, leaving 1 base of the junction unmatched. Germline lookup yields CDR1 GTSNPN and CDR2 SVGIG (reference sequence). The CDR3 spans 13 residues. CDR3 loop: CAWSRDRGQPQHF. The CDR3 DNA reads as TGTGCCTGGAGTAGGGACAGGGGTCAGCCCCAGCATTTT.

This clone was observed a handful of times. CDR3 sequence reads: CASSRGQTYEQYF. CDR3 nucleotide sequence: TGTGCCAGCAGCCGCGGACAGACCTACGAGCAGTACTTC. The chain joins TRBV11-2 to TRBJ2-7, with a weak D call TRBD1 (6 bases). The V and J ends lost 5 bases and 2 bases respectively, with 10 bases between them. The V gene's germline CDR1 is SGHAT and CDR2 FQNNGV. The length of the CDR3 is 13 residues.

This clone was detected only once. This rearrangement joins TRBV18 to TRBJ2-1, with TRBD2 as a possible D gene (6 bases). The CDR3 is 19 residues long. CDR1 and CDR2 (germline): KGHSH, LQKENI. V dropped 2 bases and J dropped 5 bases, with 25 bases sitting between them. The CDR3 reads CASSPKVPARARGDNEQFF. CDR3 DNA sequence: TGTGCCAGCTCACCAAAGGTCCCTGCCCGGGCGCGCGGGGACAATGAGCAGTTCTTC. The variable domain in full, with the rest retrieved from reference TRBV18 and TRBJ2-1, is NAGVMQNPRHLVRRRGQEARLRCSPMKGHSHVYWYRQLPEEGLKFMVYLQKENIIDESGMPKERFSAEFPKEGPSILRIQQVVRGDSAAYFCASSPKVPARARGDNEQFFGPGTRLTVL.